The 10 T cell receptor beta chains given below trace back to one sample, sequenced in a study of cytomegalovirus exposure and HLA in healthy donors. Some clones are missing from TCRdb's copy, which holds only in-frame ones; the method was immunoSEQ multiplex PCR. The sample lists tens of thousands of clones; around 93% were seen once. The sample consisted of PBMCs. These receptors were obtained from a woman aged 25 to 39 in good health and CMV-seropositive.

This rearrangement joins TRBV19 to TRBJ2-1; 10 positions agree with TRBD2. CDR1 and CDR2 (germline): LNHDA, SQIVND (reference sequence). This CDR3 has 15 amino acids. V shed 4 bases, J shed 4 bases, and the junction held 4 bases outside the gene matches. Written as DNA, the CDR3 is TGTGCCAGTAGTACGGCTAGCGGGAGTTACAATGAGCAGTTCTTC. It encodes CASSTASGSYNEQFF. The full variable domain, its missing parts supplied by reference TRBV19 and TRBJ2-1, is DGGITQSPKYLFRKEGQNVTLSCEQNLNHDAMYWYRQDPGQGLRLIYYSQIVNDFQKGDIAEGYSVSREKKESFPLTVTSAQKNPTAFYLCASSTASGSYNEQFFGPGTRLTVL.

The CDR3 sequence: CASSLLPSSAQRETQYF. The DNA of the CDR3 is TGTGCCAGCAGCTTACTTCCCTCTAGCGCGCAACGAGAGACCCAGTACTTC. The V gene is TRBV7-8, the J gene TRBJ2-5; maybe TRBD2 (6 bases). CDR1 and CDR2 from the germline V gene are SGHVS and FQNEAQ. This CDR3 is 17 amino acids long. The V gene lost 2 bases and the J gene lost 4 bases, with 20 bases spanning the gap.

V usage is TRBV5-1 and J usage is TRBJ1-3, with D perhaps matching TRBD1 (5 bases). The CDR3 loop spans 14 amino acids. Germline CDR1 and CDR2: SGHRS and YFSETQ. Trimming cost V 0 bases and J 4 bases, with 8 bases left between them. The chain's CDR3 is CASSLAGYGNTIYF. CDR3 nucleotides: TGCGCCAGCAGCTTGGCAGGGTACGGAAACACCATATATTTT. Combining the CDR3 with reference TRBV5-1 and TRBJ1-3 gives the whole variable domain KAGVTQTPRYLIKTRGQQVTLSCSPISGHRSVSWYQQTPGQGLQFLFEYFSETQRNKGNFPGRFSGRQFSNSRSEMNVSTLELGDSALYLCASSLAGYGNTIYFGEGSWLTVV.

Here the CDR3 reads CASSLGTASYNEQFF. The CDR3 DNA reads as TGTGCCAGCAGTCTAGGGACAGCCTCCTACAATGAGCAGTTCTTC. The chain couples TRBV27 to TRBJ2-1; 7 nucleotides line up with TRBD1. The germline V gene has CDR1 MNHEY and CDR2 SMNVEV (reference sequence). After removal of 5 bases from V and 0 bases from J, the junction contained 4 bases not matched to a gene. The CDR3 is 15 residues long.

This chain joins TRBV4-3 and TRBJ2-3; 10 bases are a match to TRBD2. After removal of 0 bases from V and 2 bases from J, the junction contained 5 bases not matched to a gene. There are 17 residues in the CDR3. Per the germline V gene, CDR1 is LGHNA and CDR2 is YSLEER. The CDR3 region is CASSQDRTSGNTDTQYF. CDR3 nucleotides: TGCGCCAGCAGCCAAGATCGGACTAGCGGAAACACAGATACGCAGTATTTT.

The chain combines TRBV28 with TRBJ2-7; D is unclear. This CDR3 has 15 residues. Germline values: CDR1 MDHEN, CDR2 SYDVKM. The V gene lost 2 bases and the J gene lost 0 bases, with 11 bases spanning the gap. CDR3 in amino acids: CASSLPPAVSYEQYF. The CDR3 nucleotides read TGTGCCAGCAGTTTACCCCCGGCGGTCTCCTACGAGCAGTACTTC.

The CDR3 is CASSGGQRYEQYF. For the CDR3, the DNA is TGTGCCAGCAGTGGGGGACAGCGCTACGAGCAGTACTTC. The chain uses TRBV6-5 and TRBJ2-7, with TRBD1 matching over 7 bases. CDR1 is MNHEY and CDR2 is SVGAGI in the germline V gene. The CDR3 is 13 residues long. V trimming: 5 bases; J trimming: 3 bases; junction bases outside the gene matches: 4.

This chain connects TRBV20-1 to TRBJ1-1; no firm D call. Looked up from germline, CDR1 is DFQATT and CDR2 is SNEGSKA (reference sequence). The length of the CDR3 is 11 residues. The CDR3 DNA reads TGCAGCAGGTCAAAGGGAGCTGAAGCTTTCTTT. It yields the protein CSRSKGAEAFF.

This chain uses TRBV28 with TRBJ1-2; D gene uncertain. The CDR3 sequence is 13 residues long. The germline V and J ends were trimmed by 2 bases and 13 bases, with 17 bases remaining between them. Per the germline V gene, CDR1 is MDHEN and CDR2 is SYDVKM. The chain's CDR3 is CASSLPNRIELTF. CDR3 bases: TGTGCCAGCAGTTTACCGAACAGAATTGAGCTCACCTTC.

This chain uses TRBV30 with TRBJ1-2; TRBD1 aligns across 8 bases. The CDR3 spans 15 residues. From germline, CDR1 is GTSNPN and CDR2 SVGIG (reference sequence). The J segment lost 8 bases and the V segment lost 2 bases, leaving 13 bases of the junction unmatched. CDR3 residues: CAWSFPDRVLRGYTF. The CDR3 region has the DNA TGTGCCTGGAGTTTTCCGGACAGGGTTTTACGAGGCTACACCTTC.